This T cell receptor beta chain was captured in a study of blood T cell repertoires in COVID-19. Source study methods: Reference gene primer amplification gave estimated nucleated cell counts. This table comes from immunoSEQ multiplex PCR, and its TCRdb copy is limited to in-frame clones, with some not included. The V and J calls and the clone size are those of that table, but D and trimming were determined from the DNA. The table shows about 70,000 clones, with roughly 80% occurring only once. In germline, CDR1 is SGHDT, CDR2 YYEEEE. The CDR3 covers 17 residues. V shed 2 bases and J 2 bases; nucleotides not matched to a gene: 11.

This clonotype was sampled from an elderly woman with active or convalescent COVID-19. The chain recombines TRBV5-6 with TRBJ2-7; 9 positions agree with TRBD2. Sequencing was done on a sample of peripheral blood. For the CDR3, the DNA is TGTGCCAGCAGCTTAACTAGCGGGTTTTTTGAACCCTACGAGCAGTACTTC. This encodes CASSLTSGFFEPYEQYF.